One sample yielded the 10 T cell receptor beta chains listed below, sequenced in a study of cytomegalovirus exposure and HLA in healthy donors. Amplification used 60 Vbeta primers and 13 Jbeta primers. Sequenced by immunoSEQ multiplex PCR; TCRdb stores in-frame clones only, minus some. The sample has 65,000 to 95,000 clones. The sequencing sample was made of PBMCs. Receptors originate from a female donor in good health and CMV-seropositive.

The CDR3 DNA follows: TGTGCCACCAGCAAGGGACTAGGAGGTGAGCAGTTCTTC. Protein sequence: CATSKGLGGEQFF. The chain is built from TRBV15 and TRBJ2-1, with 8 bases that match TRBD2. In germline, CDR1 is LNHNV, CDR2 YYDKDF (reference sequence). With V trimmed by 4 bases and J by 9 bases, 5 bases remained unmatched. The CDR3 has 13 amino acids.

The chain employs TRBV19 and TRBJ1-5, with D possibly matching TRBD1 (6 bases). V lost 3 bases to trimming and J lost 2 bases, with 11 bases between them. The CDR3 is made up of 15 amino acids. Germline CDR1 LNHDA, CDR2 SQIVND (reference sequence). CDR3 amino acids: CASSISGQRNQPQHF. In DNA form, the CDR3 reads TGTGCCAGTAGTATTTCAGGACAGCGCAATCAGCCCCAGCATTTT.

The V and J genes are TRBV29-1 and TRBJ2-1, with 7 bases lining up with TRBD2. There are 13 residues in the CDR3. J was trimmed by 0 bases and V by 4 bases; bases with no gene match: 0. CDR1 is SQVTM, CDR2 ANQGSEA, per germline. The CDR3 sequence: CSVGGSSYNEQFF. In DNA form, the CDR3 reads TGCAGCGTTGGCGGGAGCTCCTACAATGAGCAGTTCTTC.

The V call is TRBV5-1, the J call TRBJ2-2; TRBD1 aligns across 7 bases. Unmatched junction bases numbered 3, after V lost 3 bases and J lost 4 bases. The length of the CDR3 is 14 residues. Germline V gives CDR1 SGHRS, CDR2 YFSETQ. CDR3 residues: CASSSGTATGELFF. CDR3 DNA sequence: TGCGCCAGCAGCTCCGGGACAGCCACCGGGGAGCTGTTTTTT.

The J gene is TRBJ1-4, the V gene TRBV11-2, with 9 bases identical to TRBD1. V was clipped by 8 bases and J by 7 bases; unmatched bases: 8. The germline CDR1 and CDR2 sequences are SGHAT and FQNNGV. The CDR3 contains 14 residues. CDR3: CASRTTGGGEKLFF. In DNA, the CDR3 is TGTGCCAGCCGAACGACAGGGGGTGGTGAAAAACTGTTTTTT.

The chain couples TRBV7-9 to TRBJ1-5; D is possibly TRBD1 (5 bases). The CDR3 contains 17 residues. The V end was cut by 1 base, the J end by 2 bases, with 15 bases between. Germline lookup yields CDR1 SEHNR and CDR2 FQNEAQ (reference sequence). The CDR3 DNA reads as TGTGCCAGCAGCTTAGGTCAGGTGGGGGGAGGCAATCAGCCCCAGCATTTT. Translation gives CASSLGQVGGGNQPQHF.

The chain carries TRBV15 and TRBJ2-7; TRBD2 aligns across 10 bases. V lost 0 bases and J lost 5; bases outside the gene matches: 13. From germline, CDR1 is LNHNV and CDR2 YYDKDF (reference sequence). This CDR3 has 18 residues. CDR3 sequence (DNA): TGTGCCACCAGCAGAGATCGGCTAGCGGGGGTAACCACCGACGAGCAGTACTTC. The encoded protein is CATSRDRLAGVTTDEQYF.

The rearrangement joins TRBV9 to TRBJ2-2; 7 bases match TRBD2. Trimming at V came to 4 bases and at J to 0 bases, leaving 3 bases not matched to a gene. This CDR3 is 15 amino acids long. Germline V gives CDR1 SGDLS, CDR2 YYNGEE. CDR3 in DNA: TGTGCCAGCAGCCCGGGAGGATCGAACACCGGGGAGCTGTTTTTT. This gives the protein CASSPGGSNTGELFF.

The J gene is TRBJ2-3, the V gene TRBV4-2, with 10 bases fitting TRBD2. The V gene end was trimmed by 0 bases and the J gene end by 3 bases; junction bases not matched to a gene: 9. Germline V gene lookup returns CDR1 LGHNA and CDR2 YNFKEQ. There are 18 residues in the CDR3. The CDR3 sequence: CASSQEGLAGEGTDTQYF. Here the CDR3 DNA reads TGTGCCAGCAGCCAAGAAGGGCTAGCGGGAGAAGGGACAGATACGCAGTATTTT.

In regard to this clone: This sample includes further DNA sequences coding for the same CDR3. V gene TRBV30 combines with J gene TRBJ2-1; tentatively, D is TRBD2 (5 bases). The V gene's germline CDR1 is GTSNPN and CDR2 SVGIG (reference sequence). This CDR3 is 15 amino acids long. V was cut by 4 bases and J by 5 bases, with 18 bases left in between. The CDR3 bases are TGTGCCTGGAACTCGTTAGCGATTGGGGACAATGAGCAGTTCTTC. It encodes CAWNSLAIGDNEQFF.